The text below deals with one TCR beta chain. What it binds is not known. Looked up from germline, CDR1 is GTSNPN and CDR2 is SVGIG (reference sequence). The CDR3 loop spans 14 amino acids. This specimen comes from a study of monozygotic twins with inflammatory bowel disease. The authors used about 3.5 ug of total RNA per TCR library. Using the 5' RACE reads, TCRdb records one entry per CDR3 protein without DNA. This sample contains about 330,000 distinct CDR3 sequences. Study outcomes and limitations: Among IBD patients, TCRbeta diversity (inverse Simpson) was lower than in healthy co-twins. IBD patients exhibited fewer clonotypes shared with other individuals than healthy twins, particularly with disease activity.

The sample was blood. V and J are TRBV30 and TRBJ2-2. This clonotype was obtained from a human donor with ulcerative colitis or Crohn's disease, or a healthy co-twin of an affected twin (not recorded which). The CDR3 is CAWSVLDGPGELFF.